A selection of T cell receptor beta chains follows, all from one sample in a study of T cell responses to AZD1222 COVID-19 vaccine. Method: immunoSEQ multiplex PCR; TCRdb's copy keeps in-frame clones and lacks some. In the table there are under 30,000 clones, around 92% of which are singletons. The sequences come from peripheral blood, collected 28 days after the second AZD1222 dose. The receptors were gathered from an adult who received the AZD1222 COVID-19 vaccine. Each CDR3 is given with its conserved first and last residue. D genes are given only for firm matches. Clone size is not always given. Where it is, it says once, few, many or a class for expanded clones.

TRBV10-3	TRBJ1-5	-	10	-	CATQGQPQHF	TGTGCCACCCAGGGGCAGCCCCAGCATTTT
TRBV7-2	TRBJ2-7	-	14	-	CASSLGRQSYEQYF	TGTGCCAGCAGCTTAGGGAGACAGTCCTACGAGCAGTACTTC
TRBV19	TRBJ2-1	-	14	-	CASSIVGGQTEQFF	TGTGCCAGTAGTATAGTCGGAGGACAGACTGAGCAGTTCTTC
TRBV5-1	TRBJ1-1	once	16	-	CASSLGSGSMNTEAFF	TGCGCCAGCAGCTTGGGTTCAGGGTCAATGAACACTGAAGCTTTCTTT
TRBV7-2	TRBJ1-6	-	18	-	CASSLFRLQGLSNSPLHF	TGTGCCAGCAGCTTATTTAGGTTACAGGGACTGAGTAATTCACCCCTCCACTTT
TRBV19	TRBJ2-1	-	18	TRBD2	CASSTQVGLAGVVNEQFF	TGTGCCAGTAGTACTCAGGTGGGACTAGCGGGAGTAGTAAATGAGCAGTTCTTC
TRBV4-3	TRBJ2-4	-	17	-	CASSQEWGGGGKNIQYF	TGCGCCAGCAGCCAAGAGTGGGGGGGCGGCGGCAAAAACATTCAGTACTTC
TRBV5-1	TRBJ1-3	-	12	-	CASNGDGNTIYF	TGCGCCAGCAACGGGGACGGAAACACCATATATTTT
TRBV9	TRBJ1-2	-	15	-	CASSVAGGGDYGYTF	TGTGCCAGCAGCGTAGCTGGTGGGGGGGACTATGGCTACACCTTC
TRBV14	TRBJ1-2	-	15	-	CASSQGTPMFYGYTF	TGTGCCAGCAGCCAAGGGACACCGATGTTCTATGGCTACACCTTC
TRBV11-3	TRBJ1-1	-	13	TRBD1	CASSNRGSTEAFF	TGTGCCAGCAGCAACAGGGGTAGCACTGAAGCTTTCTTT
TRBV13	TRBJ2-6	-	16	-	CASRRTAYSGANVLTF	TGTGCCAGCAGACGTACAGCGTACTCTGGGGCCAACGTCCTGACTTTC
TRBV5-1	TRBJ2-7	-	15	TRBD2	CASQASGRESYEQYF	TGCGCCTCGCAGGCTAGCGGGAGGGAGTCCTACGAGCAGTACTTC
TRBV5-1	TRBJ1-2	once	16	TRBD1	CASSSDGGTDNYGYTF	TGCGCCAGCAGCTCGGACGGCGGGACAGACAACTATGGCTACACCTTC
TRBV7-3	TRBJ2-1	-	15	TRBD2	CASSAGLAGHNEQFF	TGTGCCAGCAGCGCCGGACTAGCGGGACACAATGAGCAGTTCTTC
TRBV5-5	TRBJ2-2	-	18	-	CASSLDVIGGHNTGELFF	TGTGCCAGCAGCTTGGACGTTATCGGGGGGCATAACACCGGGGAGCTGTTTTTT
TRBV11-2	TRBJ1-2	-	16	TRBD1	CASSLDGQGAYYGYTF	TGTGCCAGCAGCTTAGACGGGCAGGGGGCCTACTATGGCTACACCTTC
TRBV5-1	TRBJ2-7	-	16	-	CASSLDPLGASYEQYF	TGCGCCAGCAGCTTGGATCCCTTGGGAGCCTCCTACGAGCAGTACTTC
TRBV2	TRBJ1-4	-	16	-	CASRASLIRANEKLFF	TGTGCCAGCAGGGCCTCTTTAATAAGGGCGAATGAAAAACTGTTTTTT
TRBV3-1/TRBV3-2	TRBJ1-6	-	15	-	CASSLGWSQGSPLHF	TGTGCCAGCAGCCTGGGGTGGTCTCAGGGTTCACCCCTCCACTTT
TRBV9	TRBJ2-2	-	14	-	CASSVSRTTGELFF	TGTGCCAGCAGCGTGTCTAGAACTACCGGGGAGCTGTTTTTT
TRBV28	TRBJ2-7	-	12	-	CASSLAGFEQYF	TGTGCCAGCAGTTTAGCGGGGTTCGAGCAGTACTTC
TRBV5-1	TRBJ1-3	-	15	-	CASSPADNSGNTIYF	TGCGCCAGCAGCCCCGCGGACAACTCTGGAAACACCATATATTTT
TRBV14	TRBJ2-4	once	13	-	CASSQQGGNIQYF	TGTGCCAGCAGCCAACAAGGGGGGAACATTCAGTACTTC
TRBV7-9	TRBJ2-3	once	13	-	CASSLLSTDTQYF	TGTGCCAGCAGCTTACTAAGCACAGATACGCAGTATTTT
TRBV20-1	TRBJ2-3	-	10	-	CSALPDTQYF	TGCAGTGCTCTTCCAGATACGCAGTATTTT
TRBV18	TRBJ1-5	-	13	-	CASSPSGELPQHF	TGTGCCAGCTCACCGTCAGGGGAACTGCCCCAGCATTTT
TRBV6-4	TRBJ2-2	-	19	-	CASSENYRDPNANTGELFF	TGTGCCAGCAGTGAAAATTACCGGGACCCAAACGCGAACACCGGGGAGCTGTTTTTT
TRBV6-2/TRBV6-3	TRBJ2-1	-	15	-	CASSYSALGGNEQFF	TGTGCCAGCAGTTACTCTGCACTAGGGGGCAATGAGCAGTTCTTC
TRBV25-1	TRBJ1-2	-	15	-	CASSEGRTQSYGYTF	TGTGCCAGCAGTGAAGGGCGGACCCAATCCTATGGCTACACCTTC
TRBV28	TRBJ2-7	-	16	TRBD2	CASSFHLAGGRYEQYF	TGTGCCAGCAGTTTTCATCTAGCGGGAGGCCGCTACGAGCAGTACTTC